This T cell receptor (delta chain) was identified during a study of gamma-delta chains in newborns, infants, children. About the research overall: Innate gammadelta T cells reportedly expand polyclonally right after birth, driven by microbial exposure, per the title.

J gave up 1 base and V 4 bases, and 19 bases lay outside the gene matches. This CDR3 is 19 amino acids long. The germline V gene has CDR1 GEAIGNYY and CDR2 EKD. TCRdb called clones anew from the reads with CATT. The sample yields roughly 10,000 delta-chain clones, around 21% seen once. Sequenced: blood. The chain has TRDV2 and TRDJ1; 8 bases match TRDD3. This clonotype originated in a child who was a newborn, infant or young child, either healthy, febrile or measles-vaccinated (not recorded which). CDR3 DNA: TGTGCCTGTGATCCTGTTACTGGGGGTGAATCCCTTAGCACCGATAAACTCATCTTT. Amino acids: CACDPVTGGESLSTDKLIF.